This TCR beta chain was found in a study of T cells after yellow fever vaccination. Study-wide results and limits: The secondary response was weaker, and its peak arrived faster, on day 5 versus 15.

In making TCR cDNA, 5'RACE template switching added a universal primer site and UMIs to it. TCRdb fed the 5' RACE reads into MiXCR, producing one record per CDR3 protein. The repertoire holds 340,000 or so distinct CDR3 sequences, under 15% seen once, with approximately 3.4% in the top ten. The germline V gene encodes CDR1 LNHDA and CDR2 SQIVND (reference sequence). The CDR3 has 16 residues. Trimming cost V 7 bases and J 4 bases, with 19 bases left between them. This clonotype was picked up a small number of times. What it binds is unknown. The sample in question was CD4+ T cells sorted from PBMCs, obtained 15 days after the yellow fever booster vaccination. This chain links TRBV19 with TRBJ2-2, with D unresolved. The clonotype was recovered from a man between 18 and 29 years old who received the YFV17D yellow fever vaccine. The CDR3 sequence: CASTKSLSRFTGELFF. CDR3 nucleotides: TGTGCCAGTACGAAGAGCCTTTCCCGATTCACCGGGGAGCTGTTTTTT. Drawing the rest from reference TRBV19 and TRBJ2-2, the complete variable domain is DGGITQSPKYLFRKEGQNVTLSCEQNLNHDAMYWYRQDPGQGLRLIYYSQIVNDFQKGDIAEGYSVSREKKESFPLTVTSAQKNPTAFYLCASTKSLSRFTGELFFGEGSRLTVL.